These T cell receptor beta chains were read from a single sample in a study of hypomethylating agent response in myelodysplastic syndrome. Clones were read by immunoSEQ multiplex PCR, and TCRdb kept only the in-frame ones, dropping some. The sample consists of 3,300 or so clones, around 80% of them appearing once. The sample here was bone marrow, taken before or after starting hypomethylating agent treatment for myelodysplastic syndrome (not recorded which). The receptor set was obtained from a human donor with myelodysplastic syndrome. The CDR3 runs from the conserved cysteine through the conserved F or W. Each record gives: V gene, clone size, J gene, D gene, CDR3 DNA, CDR3 protein. A D gene is named only where the DNA matches it firmly. Only some rows state a clone size, as once, few, many or a class for expanded clones.

TRBV29-1,-,TRBJ2-3,-,TGCAGCGTTGGAACGGTGAACAGGCCCACAGATACGCAGTATTTT,CSVGTVNRPTDTQYF
TRBV28,-,TRBJ2-3,TRBD2,TGTGCCAGCAGTTTAACTCCGGGACTAGCGGGAGCGGGGACAGATACGCAGTATTTT,CASSLTPGLAGAGTDTQYF
TRBV13,-,TRBJ2-7,TRBD1,TGTGCCAGCAACCCACAGGGGGCTATGTTCGACGAGCAGTACTTC,CASNPQGAMFDEQYF
TRBV4-1,-,TRBJ1-3,-,TGCGCCAGCAGCCAAGATCGAAAAGGAAACACCATATATTTT,CASSQDRKGNTIYF
TRBV29-1,few,TRBJ2-2,-,TGCAGCGTTGGGTACAGTGGGGGCACCGGGGAGCTGTTTTTT,CSVGYSGGTGELFF
TRBV7-3,few,TRBJ2-1,-,TGTGCCAGCAGCCCCCAGGGGTCCTCCTACAATGAGCAGTTCTTC,CASSPQGSSYNEQFF
TRBV7-9,-,TRBJ2-2,-,TGTGCCAGCAGCCCCCGATCCATAATGAGCACCGGGGAGCTGTTTTTT,CASSPRSIMSTGELFF
TRBV21-1,-,TRBJ2-7,-,TGTGCCAGCATCACGGGGGACCCCTACGAGCAGTACTTC,CASITGDPYEQYF
TRBV12-5,few,TRBJ2-7,-,TGTGCTAGTGGCACAGGGATCTACGAGCAGTACTTC,CASGTGIYEQYF
TRBV5-1,-,TRBJ1-4,-,TGCGCCAGCAGCTTGGAAGGGGCTAATGAAAAACTGTTTTTT,CASSLEGANEKLFF
TRBV18,-,TRBJ1-2,-,TGTGCCAGCTCACCACCGACAGAGAGCTATGGCTACACCTTC,CASSPPTESYGYTF
TRBV10-2,few,TRBJ1-5,-,TGCGCCAGCAGTCCGAGGGGGAGGAATCAGCCCCAGCATTTT,CASSPRGRNQPQHF
TRBV29-1,-,TRBJ1-1,-,TGCAGCGTTGAACAGGCCAACACTGAAGCTTTCTTT,CSVEQANTEAFF
TRBV7-9,-,TRBJ1-5,-,TGTGCCAGCAGCTCCTGGACGGGGGTCGATAGCAATCAGCCCCAGCATTTT,CASSSWTGVDSNQPQHF
TRBV7-3,-,TRBJ2-3,TRBD2,TGTGCCAGCAGCTTCCCGAGCGGGGCCAGAGATACGCAGTATTTT,CASSFPSGARDTQYF
TRBV4-1,-,TRBJ2-1,TRBD2,TGCGCCAGCAGCCAAGACGGACTAGCGGGGGGGGAGCAGTTCTTC,CASSQDGLAGGEQFF
TRBV5-6,-,TRBJ2-7,-,TGTGCCAGCAGCCCCCGGCGAGAGAGGGAGCAGTACTTC,CASSPRREREQYF
TRBV5-1,-,TRBJ2-5,-,TGCGCCAGCAGCTGGGACGGCCAAGAGACCCAGTACTTC,CASSWDGQETQYF
TRBV25-1,-,TRBJ2-1,TRBD2,TGTGCCAGCAGTGGGACTAGCGGGAGCAATGAGCAGTTCTTC,CASSGTSGSNEQFF
TRBV20-1,-,TRBJ2-3,-,TGCAGTGCCCTCTCTCGAGATACGCAGTATTTT,CSALSRDTQYF
TRBV7-2,-,TRBJ2-5,TRBD1,TGTGCCAGCAGCTTGATCACAGGGGGCCAGGAGACCCAGTACTTC,CASSLITGGQETQYF
TRBV19,-,TRBJ1-5,TRBD1,TGTGCCAGTAGTATAGCGACAGGGCCCAATCAGCCCCAGCATTTT,CASSIATGPNQPQHF
TRBV7-8,-,TRBJ2-1,-,TGTGCCAGCAGCGGGCGGCTTTCATACAATGAGCAGTTCTTC,CASSGRLSYNEQFF
TRBV4-2,-,TRBJ1-6,-,TGTGCCAGCAGCCAAGCGGCAGGGAGCTCCTATAATTCACCCCTCCACTTT,CASSQAAGSSYNSPLHF
TRBV19,-,TRBJ2-5,TRBD1,TGTGCCAGTAGTACCACCGGGACAGGGAAAGAGACCCAGTACTTC,CASSTTGTGKETQYF
TRBV30,-,TRBJ1-2,TRBD1,TGTGCCTGGAGTAAGACAGGGAACTATGGCTACACCTTC,CAWSKTGNYGYTF
TRBV27,-,TRBJ2-2,TRBD1,TGTGCCAGCACCAGGACAGGGGGCCGGGTAACGATCGGGGAGCTGTTTTTT,CASTRTGGRVTIGELFF
TRBV6-1,-,TRBJ1-1,TRBD1,TGTGCCAGCGACCTACAGGGGGAGAAGAACACTGAAGCTTTCTTT,CASDLQGEKNTEAFF
TRBV27,once,TRBJ2-3,-,TGTGCCAGCAGTTCGCCTCCACTTAGCACAGATACGCAGTATTTT,CASSSPPLSTDTQYF
TRBV27,once,TRBJ2-7,-,TGTGCCAGCAGTTTATTACCCTACCCCTCCTACGAGCAGTACTTC,CASSLLPYPSYEQYF
TRBV5-4,-,TRBJ2-1,TRBD2,TGTGCCAGCAGCTTGGGCGGGGGACGCTACAATGAGCAGTTCTTC,CASSLGGGRYNEQFF
TRBV6-1,-,TRBJ1-4,-,TGTGCCAGCAGTGAACTCCCCATTGTGGGGGGGGCCAGTGAAAAACTGTTTTTT,CASSELPIVGGASEKLFF